The rows below give T cell receptor beta chains drawn from one sample of a study of blood T cell repertoires in COVID-19. TCRdb's table, derived via immunoSEQ multiplex PCR, lists solely in-frame clones and lacks some. The sample lists about 140,000 clones, about 80% occurring once. The source material was peripheral blood. The receptors derive from a human donor in a cohort sampled during active COVID-19. Both conserved end residues are part of each CDR3. D genes are given only for firm matches. Rows give clone size only sometimes, using once, few, many, or a class for an expanded clone.

clone_size	v_call	d_call	j_call	cdr3_nt	cdr3_aa
-	TRBV5-8	-	TRBJ2-5	TGTGCCAGCAGCCGGGGGACAGTCGGGGAGACCCAGTACTTC	CASSRGTVGETQYF
once	TRBV3-1/TRBV3-2	TRBD1	TRBJ1-4	TGTGCCAGCAGCCAAGCCGACAGGGGGAACGAAAAACTGTTTTTT	CASSQADRGNEKLFF
-	TRBV19	-	TRBJ1-2	TGTGCCAGTAGTATAGTAGGGCCACAGGACTATGGCTACACCTTC	CASSIVGPQDYGYTF
-	TRBV20-1	-	TRBJ2-1	TGCAGTGCTAGCCGGAATAGCGAGGGGTTCTTC	CSASRNSEGFF
-	TRBV5-1	-	TRBJ1-4	TGCGCCAGCAGCTTGGCTGGAGATAATGAAAAACTGTTTTTT	CASSLAGDNEKLFF
-	TRBV18	TRBD2	TRBJ2-1	TGTGCCAGCTCAGCGGGACTAGCCTACAATGAGCAGTTCTTC	CASSAGLAYNEQFF
-	TRBV24-1	TRBD1	TRBJ1-1	TGTGCCACCAGTGGACAGGGATCGACTGAAGCTTTCTTT	CATSGQGSTEAFF
-	TRBV11-3	TRBD2	TRBJ2-3	TGTGCCAGCAGCTTAGGACTAGCGGGAGGTGAGGCAGATACGCAGTATTTT	CASSLGLAGGEADTQYF
few	TRBV5-1	-	TRBJ2-5	TGCGCCAGCAGCCCCCAGGTTGGCAGGCAAGAGACCCAGTACTTC	CASSPQVGRQETQYF
once	TRBV7-3	TRBD1	TRBJ2-7	TGTGCCAGCAGCAGAGAGGACAGGCTGAAATCCTACGAGCAGTACTTC	CASSREDRLKSYEQYF
-	TRBV6-5	TRBD1	TRBJ1-6	TGTGCCAGCAACCAACAGGGGGCAAATTCACCCCTCCACTTT	CASNQQGANSPLHF
-	TRBV24-1	TRBD2	TRBJ2-3	TGTGCCACCAGTGAACCCGGGACTAGCGGGACCACAGATACGCAGTATTTT	CATSEPGTSGTTDTQYF
few	TRBV20-1	TRBD1	TRBJ2-1	TGCAGTGCTAGAGGAGGGGGCGCAGAGTTCTTC	CSARGGGAEFF
-	TRBV10-2	-	TRBJ1-2	TGCGCCAGCACCGAAGGAGGTGGCTACACCTTC	CASTEGGGYTF
-	TRBV27	-	TRBJ1-5	TGTGCCAGCAGTCCCTTCACGGACAGACATCAGCCCCAGCATTTT	CASSPFTDRHQPQHF
few	TRBV24-1	-	TRBJ1-5	TGTGCCACCAGTGCTGCAACAGGCTATAGCAATCAGCCCCAGCATTTT	CATSAATGYSNQPQHF
-	TRBV2	-	TRBJ1-1	TGTGCCAGTAGGGGACAGAACACTGAAGCTTTCTTT	CASRGQNTEAFF
-	TRBV6-5	TRBD1	TRBJ2-7	TGTGCCAGCAGTTCGAGCAGGGGGTTGGCTTACGAGCAGTACTTC	CASSSSRGLAYEQYF
-	TRBV3-1/TRBV3-2	TRBD2	TRBJ2-3	TGTGCCAGCAGCCTTAGACTAGCGGGGATCTATGGTGCTACGCAGTATTTT	CASSLRLAGIYGATQYF
-	TRBV5-1	-	TRBJ2-3	TGCGCCAGCAGCAGGGACTTAAGCACAGATACGCAGTATTTT	CASSRDLSTDTQYF
few	TRBV3-1/TRBV3-2	-	TRBJ1-2	TGTGCCAGCAGCCAAGATGGCGGAGGACGTGGCTACACCTTC	CASSQDGGGRGYTF
-	TRBV5-4	TRBD2	TRBJ2-3	TGTGCCAGCAGCCTGGTGCGGCTAGCGGGAGGCGCAGATACGCAGTATTTT	CASSLVRLAGGADTQYF
-	TRBV9	TRBD2	TRBJ2-1	TGTGCCAGCAGCGTGGGACTAGCGGGAGGGTCCTACAATGAGCAGTTCTTC	CASSVGLAGGSYNEQFF
once	TRBV4-1	-	TRBJ1-2	TGCGCCAGCAGCCAAGACAGTAAATACTATGGCTACACCTTC	CASSQDSKYYGYTF
-	TRBV28	TRBD1	TRBJ1-6	TGTGCCAGCAGCCTCCGGACAGGTCGTCTGGGCTCCTATAATTCACCCCTCCACTTT	CASSLRTGRLGSYNSPLHF
-	TRBV29-1	TRBD2	TRBJ2-1	TGCAGCGTGAGGACTAGCGGAGTACAGAATGAGCAGTTCTTC	CSVRTSGVQNEQFF
-	TRBV21-1	-	TRBJ1-2	TGTGCCAGACAGGGGGGAGATGGCTACACCTTC	CARQGGDGYTF
-	TRBV7-9	TRBD1	TRBJ2-7	TGTGCCAGCAGCTTAGTTGGATGGACAGGGTCGTACTTC	CASSLVGWTGSYF